The 13 T cell receptor beta chains reported below all come from one sample, sequenced in a study of T cells in Graves' hyperthyroidism and ophthalmopathy (dated by TCRdb to between 2018 and 2021). The library was obtained by multiplex PCR. The instrument given in TCRdb is Illumina HiSeq 2000. TCR beta CDR3 regions were amplified from RNA transcripts. The TCR CDR3 was subjected to a first round of RT-PCR using the HTBI primer set and the Qiagen OneStep RT-PCR kit. Using fastp at Q25 and MiXCR, TCRdb reprocessed the public reads and kept productive beta chains. Every distinct CDR3 protein forms one entry, paired with its most common genes and DNA. The sample table shows around 720,000 distinct CDR3 sequences, and roughly a third are seen once. The ten top clones hold around 30% of the sample. Material for sequencing was blood. These receptors all stem from a woman aged 40 to 55 with Graves' hyperthyroidism.

The chain links TRBV12-3 or TRBV12-4 to TRBJ1-1; 7 nucleotides agree with TRBD1. The junction had 11 bases not matched to a gene; V was cut back by 7 bases and J by 3 bases. The CDR3 runs 15 residues. The DNA for the CDR3 is TGTGCCAGCAACTGGGGGACAGTTCGGGACACTGAAGCTTTCTTT. It is translated as CASNWGTVRDTEAFF.

The chain is built from TRBV6-5 and TRBJ1-6, with D possibly TRBD1 on 6 matching bases. The length of the CDR3 is 16 residues. Germline V CDR1 and CDR2: MNHEY, SVGAGI. The ends were cut back, 8 bases at V and 14 bases at J, with 28 bases in the middle. The CDR3 sequence is CASRLNYRDGVLSLHF. The CDR3 DNA reads as TGTGCCAGCCGGTTGAATTACAGGGATGGTGTTCTATCCCTCCACTTT.

This clonotype was observed at least ten times. The chain couples TRBV29-1 to TRBJ2-7, with D perhaps given as TRBD1 or TRBD2 (5 bases each). The germline CDR1 and CDR2 sequences are SQVTM and ANQGSEA. V was shortened by 7 bases and J by 7 bases, with 17 bases between the two germline ends. The CDR3 is 12 amino acids. CDR3 sequence reads: CSAPGTWGEQYF. In nucleotides, the CDR3 is TGCAGCGCCCCCGGGACCTGGGGAGAGCAGTACTTC.

The V call is TRBV2, the J call TRBJ1-2; TRBD1 aligns across 7 bases. Germline V gene data show CDR1 as SNHLY and CDR2 as FYNNEI. V gave up 8 bases and J gave up 1 base; unmatched junction bases: 16. This CDR3 contains 17 residues. The chain's CDR3 is CASSPNSGQTVNYGYTF. The CDR3 bases are TGTGCCAGCTCACCGAATTCGGGACAGACAGTTAACTATGGCTACACCTTC.

This clonotype was seen more than once but under ten times. The chain combines TRBV10-3 with TRBJ1-5; D gene unclear. The CDR3 spans 15 residues. The germline gives CDR1 ENHRY, CDR2 SYGVKD. With 6 bases removed from V and 3 bases from J, the gap between germline ends came to 15 bases. CDR3 sequence: CAIRDNREDNQPQHF. As DNA, the CDR3 is TGTGCCATCAGGGATAACAGAGAGGACAATCAGCCCCAGCATTTT.

The genes are TRBV9 and TRBJ1-3; no definite D call. CDR1 SGDLS and CDR2 YYNGEE come from the germline V gene. The CDR3 is 14 residues long. Trimming removed 0 bases at V and 4 bases at J, with 8 bases between. The CDR3 coding sequence is TGTGCCAGCAGCGTAGAATCTTTCGGAAACACCATATATTTT. It codes for CASSVESFGNTIYF.

The chain is built from TRBV6-6 and TRBJ1-1; 7 nucleotides match TRBD1. Trimming at V came to 5 bases and at J to 4 bases, leaving 4 bases not matched to a gene. Germline CDR1 reads MNHNY; CDR2 reads SVGAGI (reference sequence). The CDR3 has 13 residues. The CDR3 coding sequence is TGTGCCAGCAGTACAGGGGTGAGCACTGAAGCTTTCTTT. It translates to CASSTGVSTEAFF.

This chain connects TRBV10-1 to TRBJ1-2; 9 nucleotides agree with TRBD1. The CDR3 has 13 amino acids. V shed 7 bases and J 3 bases; nucleotides not matched to a gene: 3. In germline, CDR1 is WNHNN, CDR2 SYGVQD (reference sequence). As DNA, the CDR3 is TGCGCCAGCACCAGACAGGGGGACTATGGCTACACCTTC. It is translated as CASTRQGDYGYTF.

The CDR3 region is CASSASYRGPNYGYTF. The CDR3 DNA sequence: TGTGCCAGCAGCGCATCCTACAGGGGCCCTAACTATGGCTACACCTTC. The chain links TRBV9 to TRBJ1-2; 7 bases fit TRBD1. The germline CDR1 and CDR2 sequences are SGDLS and YYNGEE. J gave up 0 bases and V 3 bases, and 8 bases lay outside the gene matches. This CDR3 has 16 amino acids. The variable domain in full, with the rest retrieved from reference TRBV9 and TRBJ1-2, is DSGVTQTPKHLITATGQRVTLRCSPRSGDLSVYWYQQSLDQGLQFLIQYYNGEERAKGNILERFSAQQFPDLHSELNLSSLELGDSALYFCASSASYRGPNYGYTFGSGTRLTVV.

With regard to this clonotype: Germline is not matched at one junction end, which may reflect a read error. For the CDR3, the DNA is TGTGCCAGCAGCTTACCTTTTTATTTGGACAGGGGGCCGAACACTGAAGCTCTCTTT. Translating it yields CASSLPFYLDRGPNTEALF. V is TRBV7-9 and J is TRBJ1-1; 11 nucleotides match TRBD1. Per the germline V gene, CDR1 is SEHNR and CDR2 is FQNEAQ (reference sequence). The CDR3 is 19 residues long.

This clonotype has a single count. The CDR3 protein is CASSLGTSGVFYEQYF. The CDR3 nucleotides are TGTGCCAGCAGCTTGGGGACTAGCGGGGTATTCTACGAGCAGTACTTC. The chain carries TRBV11-2 and TRBJ2-7, with TRBD2 identical over 13 bases. The length of the CDR3 is 16 residues. Germline V gene sequence: CDR1 SGHAT, CDR2 FQNNGV. V was pared by 3 bases and J by 3 bases, with 5 bases of the junction left unmatched.

The rearrangement joins TRBV29-1 to TRBJ2-7; unclear D gene. The CDR3 length is 13 residues. V lost 0 bases, J lost 2 bases, and 8 bases lay in between. Germline V CDR1 and CDR2: SQVTM, ANQGSEA. The CDR3 loop reads CSVEDVGAYEQYF. In DNA form, the CDR3 reads TGCAGCGTTGAAGATGTAGGTGCCTACGAGCAGTACTTC.

V usage is TRBV15 and J usage is TRBJ2-5; D unresolved. The CDR3 loop spans 12 amino acids. V was trimmed by 0 bases and J by 7 bases, leaving 6 bases between them. Germline V CDR1 and CDR2: LNHNV, YYDKDF (reference sequence). This CDR3 is CATSRDRATQYF. For the CDR3, the DNA is TGTGCCACCAGCAGAGACCGGGCGACCCAGTACTTC.